This T cell receptor beta chain was obtained from a study of blood T cell repertoires in COVID-19. Study overall: Researchers got acute and convalescent COVID-19 samples from the United States, Italy and Spain.

Germline-derived CDR1 and CDR2 are SEHNR and FQNEAQ (reference sequence). The CDR3 totals 11 residues. V was pared by 5 bases and J by 7 bases, with 9 bases between. The assay was immunoSEQ multiplex PCR, and TCRdb's table has in-frame clones only and misses some. The sample yields roughly 33,000 clones, around 88% seen once. Sequencing was performed on peripheral blood. This rearrangement joins TRBV7-9 to TRBJ2-7; D is unclear. This clonotype was obtained from a human donor in a cohort sampled during active COVID-19. The CDR3 loop reads CASSLADEQYF. The CDR3 DNA sequence: TGTGCCAGCAGCCTCGCGGATGAGCAGTACTTC.